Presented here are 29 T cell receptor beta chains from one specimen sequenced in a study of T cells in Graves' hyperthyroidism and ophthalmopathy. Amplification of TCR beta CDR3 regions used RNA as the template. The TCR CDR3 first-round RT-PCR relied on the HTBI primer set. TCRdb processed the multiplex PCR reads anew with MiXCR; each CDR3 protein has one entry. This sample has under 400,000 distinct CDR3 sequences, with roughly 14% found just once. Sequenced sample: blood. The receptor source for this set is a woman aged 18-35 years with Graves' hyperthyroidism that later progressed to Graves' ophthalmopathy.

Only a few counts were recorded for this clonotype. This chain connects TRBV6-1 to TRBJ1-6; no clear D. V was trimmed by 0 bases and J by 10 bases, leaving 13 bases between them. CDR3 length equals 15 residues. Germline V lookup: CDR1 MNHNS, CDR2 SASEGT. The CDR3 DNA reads TGTGCCAGCAGTGAAGCGCGGGGAGGGAGATCACCCCTCCACTTT. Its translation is CASSEARGGRSPLHF.

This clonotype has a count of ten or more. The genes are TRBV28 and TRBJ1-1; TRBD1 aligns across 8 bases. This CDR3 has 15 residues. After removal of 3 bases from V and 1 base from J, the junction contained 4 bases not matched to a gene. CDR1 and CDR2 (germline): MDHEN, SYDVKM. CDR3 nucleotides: TGTGCCAGCAGTTTGAACGGACAGGGGAACACTGAAGCTTTCTTT. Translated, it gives CASSLNGQGNTEAFF.

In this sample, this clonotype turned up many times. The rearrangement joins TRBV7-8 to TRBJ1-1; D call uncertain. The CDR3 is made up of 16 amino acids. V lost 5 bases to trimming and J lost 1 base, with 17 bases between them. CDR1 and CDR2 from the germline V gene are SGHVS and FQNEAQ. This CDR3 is CASSPGHSRGNTEAFF. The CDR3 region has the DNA TGTGCCAGCAGCCCGGGCCACTCCCGAGGGAACACTGAAGCTTTCTTT.

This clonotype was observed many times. CDR3 nucleotide sequence: TGCAGCGTGGGGGACAGATATAGCAATCAGCCCCAGCATTTT. Translating gives CSVGDRYSNQPQHF. V is TRBV29-1 and J is TRBJ1-5, with TRBD1 matching over 7 bases. Per the germline V gene, CDR1 is SQVTM and CDR2 is ANQGSEA. V shed 6 bases and J 0 bases; nucleotides not matched to a gene: 5. The CDR3 has 14 amino acids.

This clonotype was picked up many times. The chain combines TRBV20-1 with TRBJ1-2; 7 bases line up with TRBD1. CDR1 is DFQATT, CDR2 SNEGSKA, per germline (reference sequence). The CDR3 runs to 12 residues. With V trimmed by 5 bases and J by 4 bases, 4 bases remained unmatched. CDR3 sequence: CSAEDRVYGYTF. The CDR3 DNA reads TGCAGTGCTGAAGACAGGGTCTATGGCTACACCTTC.

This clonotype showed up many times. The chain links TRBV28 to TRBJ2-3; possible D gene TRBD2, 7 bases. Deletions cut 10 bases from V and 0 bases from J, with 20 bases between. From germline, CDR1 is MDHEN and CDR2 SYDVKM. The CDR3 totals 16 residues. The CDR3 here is CATLGGGLASTDTQYF. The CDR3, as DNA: TGTGCCACCCTGGGAGGGGGTCTCGCTAGCACAGATACGCAGTATTTT.

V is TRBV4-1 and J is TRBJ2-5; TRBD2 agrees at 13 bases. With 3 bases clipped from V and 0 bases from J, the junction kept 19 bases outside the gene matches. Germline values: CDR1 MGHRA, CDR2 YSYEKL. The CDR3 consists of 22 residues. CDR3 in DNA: TGCGCCAGCAGCCAGCCCCCACCCGGACTAGCGGGAGCCCGACGCTACCAAGAGACCCAGTACTTC. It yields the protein CASSQPPPGLAGARRYQETQYF.

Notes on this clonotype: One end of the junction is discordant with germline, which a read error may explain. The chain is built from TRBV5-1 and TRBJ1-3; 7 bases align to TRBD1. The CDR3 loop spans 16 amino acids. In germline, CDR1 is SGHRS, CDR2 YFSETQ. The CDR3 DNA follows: TGCGCCAGCAGCTTGGGGGGACAGAACTCTGGAAACACCACATATTTT. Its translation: CASSLGGQNSGNTTYF.

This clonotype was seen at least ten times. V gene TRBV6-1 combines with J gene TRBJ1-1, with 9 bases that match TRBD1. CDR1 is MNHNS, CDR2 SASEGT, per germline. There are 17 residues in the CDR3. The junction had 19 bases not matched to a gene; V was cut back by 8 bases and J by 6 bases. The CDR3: CASPSNEPGQGVAEAFF. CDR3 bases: TGTGCCAGCCCTTCAAATGAGCCGGGACAGGGCGTGGCTGAAGCTTTCTTT.

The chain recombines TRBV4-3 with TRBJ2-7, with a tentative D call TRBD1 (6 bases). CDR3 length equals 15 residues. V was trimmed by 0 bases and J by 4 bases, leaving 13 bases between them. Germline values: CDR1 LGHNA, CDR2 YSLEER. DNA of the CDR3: TGCGCCAGCAGCCAAGATGAGGGGGAGCGGTACGAGCAGTACTTC. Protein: CASSQDEGERYEQYF.

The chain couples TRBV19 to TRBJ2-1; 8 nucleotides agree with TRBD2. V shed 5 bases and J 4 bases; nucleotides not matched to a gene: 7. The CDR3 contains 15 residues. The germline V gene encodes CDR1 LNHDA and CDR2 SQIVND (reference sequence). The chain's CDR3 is CASSVTSGGYNEQFF. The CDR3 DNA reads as TGTGCCAGTAGTGTAACTAGCGGAGGTTACAATGAGCAGTTCTTC.

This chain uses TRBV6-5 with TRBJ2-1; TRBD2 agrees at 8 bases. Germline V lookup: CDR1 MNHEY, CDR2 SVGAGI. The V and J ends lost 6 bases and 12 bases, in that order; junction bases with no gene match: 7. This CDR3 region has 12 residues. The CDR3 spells CASSYSGMGQFF. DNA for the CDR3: TGTGCCAGCAGCTATAGCGGGATGGGGCAGTTCTTC.

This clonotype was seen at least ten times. The CDR3 loop reads CATAKGSYNEQFF. CDR3 bases: TGTGCCACCGCGAAAGGAAGTTACAATGAGCAGTTCTTC. This chain joins TRBV24-1 and TRBJ2-1; D gene unclear. The length of the CDR3 is 13 residues. V was trimmed by 9 bases and J by 4 bases, leaving 12 bases between them. Germline CDR1 reads KGHDR; CDR2 reads SFDVKD.

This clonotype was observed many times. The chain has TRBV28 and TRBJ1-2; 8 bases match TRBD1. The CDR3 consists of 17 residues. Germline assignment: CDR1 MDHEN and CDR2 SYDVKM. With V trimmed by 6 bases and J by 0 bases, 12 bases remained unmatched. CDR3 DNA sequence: TGTGCCAGCAGGGTATGGGACAGGATCTCGACTAACTATGGCTACACCTTC. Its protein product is CASRVWDRISTNYGYTF.

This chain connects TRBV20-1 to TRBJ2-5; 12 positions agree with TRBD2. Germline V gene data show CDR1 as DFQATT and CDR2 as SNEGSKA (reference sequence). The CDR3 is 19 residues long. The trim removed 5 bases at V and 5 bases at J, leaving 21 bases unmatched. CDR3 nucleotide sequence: TGCAGTGCTGTGACGACTAGCGGGAGCCTTACATTGTTGCCGGAGACCCAGTACTTC. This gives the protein CSAVTTSGSLTLLPETQYF.

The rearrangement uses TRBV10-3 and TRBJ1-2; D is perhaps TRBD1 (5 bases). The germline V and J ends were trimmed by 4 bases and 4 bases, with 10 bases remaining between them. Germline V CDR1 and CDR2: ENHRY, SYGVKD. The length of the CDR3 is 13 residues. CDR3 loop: CAISGQGGYGYTF. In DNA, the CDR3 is TGTGCCATCAGTGGGCAGGGCGGCTATGGCTACACCTTC.

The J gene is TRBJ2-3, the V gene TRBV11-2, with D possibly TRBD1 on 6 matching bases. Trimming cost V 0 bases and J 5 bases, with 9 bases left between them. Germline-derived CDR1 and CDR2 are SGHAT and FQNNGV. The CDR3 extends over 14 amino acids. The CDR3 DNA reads TGTGCCAGCAGCTTAGATCAGGACAGAGATACGCAGTATTTT. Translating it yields CASSLDQDRDTQYF.

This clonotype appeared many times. Here the CDR3 DNA reads TGTGCCAGCAGTGAAACCCGGCCGGCGGTTTGGTTGGGCTACACCTTC. It specifies CASSETRPAVWLGYTF. The chain uses TRBV2 and TRBJ1-2; D is undetermined. Germline CDR1 reads SNHLY; CDR2 reads FYNNEI. Trimming stripped 2 bases from V and 8 bases from J, with 21 bases between. The CDR3 is 16 residues long.

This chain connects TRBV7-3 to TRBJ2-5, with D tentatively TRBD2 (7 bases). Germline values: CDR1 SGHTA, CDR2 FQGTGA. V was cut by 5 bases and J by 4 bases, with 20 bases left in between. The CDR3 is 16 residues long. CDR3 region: CASSLGLGGGGETQYF. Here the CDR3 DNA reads TGTGCCAGCAGCCTTGGACTAGGGGGGGGGGGAGAGACCCAGTACTTC.

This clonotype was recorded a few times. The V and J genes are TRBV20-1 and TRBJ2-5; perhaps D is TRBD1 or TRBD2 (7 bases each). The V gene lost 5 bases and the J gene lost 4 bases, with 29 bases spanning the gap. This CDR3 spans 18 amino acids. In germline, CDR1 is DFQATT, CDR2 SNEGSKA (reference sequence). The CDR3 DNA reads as TGCAGTGCTGAAGGAACCGGGCAGGGGGAGGGCATCGGAGAGACCCAGTACTTC. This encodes CSAEGTGQGEGIGETQYF.

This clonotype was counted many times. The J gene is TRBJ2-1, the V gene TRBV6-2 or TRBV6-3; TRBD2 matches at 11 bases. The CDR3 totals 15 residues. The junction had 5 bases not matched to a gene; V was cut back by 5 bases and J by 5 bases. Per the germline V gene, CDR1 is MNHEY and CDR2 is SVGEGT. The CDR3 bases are TGTGCCAGCAGTATAGCGGGAGGGCCGAACAATGAGCAGTTCTTC. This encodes CASSIAGGPNNEQFF.

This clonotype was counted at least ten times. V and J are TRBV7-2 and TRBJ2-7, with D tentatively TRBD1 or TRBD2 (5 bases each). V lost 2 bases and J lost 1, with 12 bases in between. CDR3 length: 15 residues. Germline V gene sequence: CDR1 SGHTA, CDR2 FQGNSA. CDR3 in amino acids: CASSLNGGPSYEQYF. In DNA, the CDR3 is TGTGCCAGCAGCTTAAATGGGGGTCCGTCCTACGAGCAGTACTTC.

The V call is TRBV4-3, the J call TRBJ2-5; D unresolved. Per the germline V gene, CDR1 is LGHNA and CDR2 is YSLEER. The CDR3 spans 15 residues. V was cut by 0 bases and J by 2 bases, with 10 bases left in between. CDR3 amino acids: CASSQELRPQETQYF. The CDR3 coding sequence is TGCGCCAGCAGCCAAGAACTGAGGCCTCAAGAGACCCAGTACTTC.

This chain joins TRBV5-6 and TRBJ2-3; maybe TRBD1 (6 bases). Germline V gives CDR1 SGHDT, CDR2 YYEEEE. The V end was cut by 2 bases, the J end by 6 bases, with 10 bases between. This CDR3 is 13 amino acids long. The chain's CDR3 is CASSFRGEDTQYF. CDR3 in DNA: TGTGCCAGCAGCTTCAGGGGCGAGGATACGCAGTATTTT.

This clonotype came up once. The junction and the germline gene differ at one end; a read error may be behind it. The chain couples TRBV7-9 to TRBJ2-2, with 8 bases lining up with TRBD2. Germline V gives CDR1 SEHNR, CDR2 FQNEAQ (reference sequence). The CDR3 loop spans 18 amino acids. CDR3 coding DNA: TGTGCCAGGGCTAAAGGGGGGCGAGGGACTAGAGGCACCGGGGAGCTGCTTTTT. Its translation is CARAKGGRGTRGTGELLF. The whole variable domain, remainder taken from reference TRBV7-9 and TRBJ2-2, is DTGVSQNPRHKITKRGQNVTFRCDPISEHNRLYWYRQTLGQGPEFLTYFQNEAQLEKSRLLSDRFSAERPKGSFSTLEIQRTEQGDSAMYLCARAKGGRGTRGTGELLFGEGSRLTVL.

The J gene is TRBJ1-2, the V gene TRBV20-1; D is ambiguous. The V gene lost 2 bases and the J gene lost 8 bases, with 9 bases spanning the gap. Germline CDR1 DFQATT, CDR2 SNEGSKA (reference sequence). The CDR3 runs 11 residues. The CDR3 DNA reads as TGCAGTGCTAGAAGGGAGCAAGGCTACACCTTC. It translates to CSARREQGYTF.

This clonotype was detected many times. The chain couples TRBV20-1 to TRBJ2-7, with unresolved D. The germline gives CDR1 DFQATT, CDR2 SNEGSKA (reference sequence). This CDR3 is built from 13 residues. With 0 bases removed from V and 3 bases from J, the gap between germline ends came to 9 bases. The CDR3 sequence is CSARDQSYYEQYF. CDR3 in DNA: TGCAGTGCTAGAGACCAGAGCTACTACGAGCAGTACTTC.

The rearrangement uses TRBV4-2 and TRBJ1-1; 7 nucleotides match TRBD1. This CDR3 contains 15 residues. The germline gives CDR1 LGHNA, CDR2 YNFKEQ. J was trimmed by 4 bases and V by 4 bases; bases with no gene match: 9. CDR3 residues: CASSRTDRVATEAFF. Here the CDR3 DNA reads TGTGCCAGCAGCCGTACCGACAGGGTTGCCACTGAAGCTTTCTTT.

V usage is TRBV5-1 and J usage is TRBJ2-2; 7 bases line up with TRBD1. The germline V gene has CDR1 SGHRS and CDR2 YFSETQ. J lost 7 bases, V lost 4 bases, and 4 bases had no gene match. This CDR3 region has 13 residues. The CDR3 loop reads CASSTSGGGELFF. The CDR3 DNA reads TGCGCCAGCAGCACCTCAGGGGGCGGGGAGCTGTTTTTT.